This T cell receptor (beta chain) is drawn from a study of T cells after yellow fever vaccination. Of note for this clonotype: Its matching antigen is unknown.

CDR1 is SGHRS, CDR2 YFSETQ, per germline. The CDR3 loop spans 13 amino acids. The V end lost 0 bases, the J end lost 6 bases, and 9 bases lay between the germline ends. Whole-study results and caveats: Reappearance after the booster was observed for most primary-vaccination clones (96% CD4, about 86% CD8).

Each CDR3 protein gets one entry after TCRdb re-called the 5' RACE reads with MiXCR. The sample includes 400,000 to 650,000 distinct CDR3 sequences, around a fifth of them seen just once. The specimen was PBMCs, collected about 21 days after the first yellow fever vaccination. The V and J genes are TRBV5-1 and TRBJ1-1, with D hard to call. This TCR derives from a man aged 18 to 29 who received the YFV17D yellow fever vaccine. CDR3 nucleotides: TGCGCCAGCAGCTTGGGGGGAAATGCTGAAGCTTTCTTT. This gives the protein CASSLGGNAEAFF.